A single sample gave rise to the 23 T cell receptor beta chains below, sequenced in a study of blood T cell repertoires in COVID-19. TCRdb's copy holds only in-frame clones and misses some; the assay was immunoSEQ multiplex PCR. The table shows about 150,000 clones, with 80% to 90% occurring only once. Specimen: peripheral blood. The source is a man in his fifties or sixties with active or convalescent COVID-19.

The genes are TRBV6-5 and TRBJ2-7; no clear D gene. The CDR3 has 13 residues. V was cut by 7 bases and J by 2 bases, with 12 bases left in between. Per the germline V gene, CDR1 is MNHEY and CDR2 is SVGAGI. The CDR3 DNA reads TGTGCCAGCACCGACTCGAACACCTACGAGCAGTACTTC. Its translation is CASTDSNTYEQYF.

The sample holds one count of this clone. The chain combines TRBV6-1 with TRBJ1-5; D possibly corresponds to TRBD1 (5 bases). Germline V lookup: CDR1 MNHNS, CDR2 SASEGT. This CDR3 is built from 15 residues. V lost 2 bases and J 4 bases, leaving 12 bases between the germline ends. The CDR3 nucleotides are TGTGCCAGCAGTGAAATGGCAGGGTCGAATCAGCCCCAGCATTTT. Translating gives CASSEMAGSNQPQHF.

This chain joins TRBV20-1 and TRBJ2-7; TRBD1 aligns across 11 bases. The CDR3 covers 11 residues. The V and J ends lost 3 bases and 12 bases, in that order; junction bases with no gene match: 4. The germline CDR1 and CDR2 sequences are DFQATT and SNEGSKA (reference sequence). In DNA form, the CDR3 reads TGCAGTGCTAGCCCCGGGACAGGGGGGTACTTC. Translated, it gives CSASPGTGGYF.

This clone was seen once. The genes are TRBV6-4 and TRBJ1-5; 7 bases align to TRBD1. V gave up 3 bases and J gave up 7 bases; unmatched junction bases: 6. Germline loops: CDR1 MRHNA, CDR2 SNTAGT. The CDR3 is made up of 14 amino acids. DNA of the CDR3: TGTGCCAGCAGTGATCAAGGGGGCGGGCAGCCCCAGCATTTT. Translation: CASSDQGGGQPQHF.

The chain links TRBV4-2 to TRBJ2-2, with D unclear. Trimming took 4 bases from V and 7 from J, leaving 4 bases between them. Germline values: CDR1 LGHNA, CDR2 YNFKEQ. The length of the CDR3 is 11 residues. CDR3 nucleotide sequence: TGTGCCAGCAGCCCCAGCGGGGAGCTGTTTTTT. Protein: CASSPSGELFF.

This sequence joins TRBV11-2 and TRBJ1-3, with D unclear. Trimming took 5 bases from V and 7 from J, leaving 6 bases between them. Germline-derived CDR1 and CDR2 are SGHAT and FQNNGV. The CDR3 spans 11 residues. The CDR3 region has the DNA TGTGCCAGCAGCCCGCGGAACACCATATATTTT. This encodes CASSPRNTIYF.

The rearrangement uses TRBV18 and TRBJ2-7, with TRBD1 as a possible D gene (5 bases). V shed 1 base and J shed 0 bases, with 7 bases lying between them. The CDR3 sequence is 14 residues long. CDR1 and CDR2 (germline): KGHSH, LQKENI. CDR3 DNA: TGTGCCAGCTCACCACAGGGGAACTCCTACGAGCAGTACTTC. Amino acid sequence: CASSPQGNSYEQYF.

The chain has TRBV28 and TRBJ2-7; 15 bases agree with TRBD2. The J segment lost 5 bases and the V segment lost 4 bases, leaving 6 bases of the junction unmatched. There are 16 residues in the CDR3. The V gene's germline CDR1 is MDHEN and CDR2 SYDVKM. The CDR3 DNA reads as TGTGCCAGCAGTTCCGGGACTAGCGGGAGGTGGCACGAGCAGTACTTC. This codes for CASSSGTSGRWHEQYF.

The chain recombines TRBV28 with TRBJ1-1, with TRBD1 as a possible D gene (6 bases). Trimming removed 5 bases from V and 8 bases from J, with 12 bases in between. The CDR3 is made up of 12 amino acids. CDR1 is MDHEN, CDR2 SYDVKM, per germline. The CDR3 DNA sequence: TGTGCCAGCAGTCGACCAGGGGTAGAAGCTTTCTTT. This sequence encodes CASSRPGVEAFF.

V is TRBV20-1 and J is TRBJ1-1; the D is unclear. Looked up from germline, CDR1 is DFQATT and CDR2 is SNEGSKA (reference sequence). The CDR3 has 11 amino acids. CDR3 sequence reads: CRTTRNTEAFF. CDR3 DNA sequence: TGCAGAACTACCAGGAACACTGAAGCTTTCTTT.

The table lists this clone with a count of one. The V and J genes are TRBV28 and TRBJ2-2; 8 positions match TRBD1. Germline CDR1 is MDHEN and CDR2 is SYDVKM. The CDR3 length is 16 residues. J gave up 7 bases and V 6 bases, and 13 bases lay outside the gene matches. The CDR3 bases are TGTGCCAGCAGCCAACCCAGGGGGCACCCGGGCGGGGAGCTGTTTTTT. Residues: CASSQPRGHPGGELFF.

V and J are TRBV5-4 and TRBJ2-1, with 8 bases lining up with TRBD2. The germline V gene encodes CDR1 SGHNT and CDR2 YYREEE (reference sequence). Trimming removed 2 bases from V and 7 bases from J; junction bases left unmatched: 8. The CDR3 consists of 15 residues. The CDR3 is CASSFKREQENEQFF. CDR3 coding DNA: TGTGCCAGCAGCTTCAAGCGGGAGCAGGAAAATGAGCAGTTCTTC.

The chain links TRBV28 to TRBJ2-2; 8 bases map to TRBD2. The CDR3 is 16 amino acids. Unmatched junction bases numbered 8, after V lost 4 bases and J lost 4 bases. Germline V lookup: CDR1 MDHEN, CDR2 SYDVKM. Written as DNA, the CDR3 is TGTGCCAGCAGTTCTCCCCCGGGGGGGATCACCGGGGAGCTGTTTTTT. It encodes CASSSPPGGITGELFF.

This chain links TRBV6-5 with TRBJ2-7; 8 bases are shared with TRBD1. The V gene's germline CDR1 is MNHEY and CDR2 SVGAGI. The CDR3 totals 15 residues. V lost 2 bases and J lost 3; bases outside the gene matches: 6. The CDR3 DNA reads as TGTGCCAGCAGTTACGATGGGACAGGAAACTACGAGCAGTACTTC. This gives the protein CASSYDGTGNYEQYF.

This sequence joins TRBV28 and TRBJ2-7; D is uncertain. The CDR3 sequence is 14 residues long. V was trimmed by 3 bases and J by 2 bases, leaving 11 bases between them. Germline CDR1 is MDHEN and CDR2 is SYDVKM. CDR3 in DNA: TGTGCCAGCAGTTTCACGAGGCGAACCTACGAGCAGTACTTC. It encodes CASSFTRRTYEQYF.

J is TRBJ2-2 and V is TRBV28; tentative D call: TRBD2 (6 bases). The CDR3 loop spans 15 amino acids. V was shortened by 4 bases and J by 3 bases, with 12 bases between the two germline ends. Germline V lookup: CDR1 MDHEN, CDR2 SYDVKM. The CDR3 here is CASSSLLAYTGELFF. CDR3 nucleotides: TGTGCCAGCAGTTCCCTACTAGCCTACACCGGGGAGCTGTTTTTT.

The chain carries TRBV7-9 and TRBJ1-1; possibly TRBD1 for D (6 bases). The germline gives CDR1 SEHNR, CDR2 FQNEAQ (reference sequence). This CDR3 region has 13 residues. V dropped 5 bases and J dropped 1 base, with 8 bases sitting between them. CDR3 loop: CASSRQENTEAFF. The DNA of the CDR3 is TGTGCCAGCAGCCGACAGGAGAACACTGAAGCTTTCTTT.

The CDR3 sequence: CASSRVGGEETQYF. CDR3 sequence (DNA): TGTGCCAGCAGCCGGGTGGGAGGAGAAGAGACCCAGTACTTC. The chain has TRBV11-2 and TRBJ2-5, with D possibly being TRBD2 (6 bases). Germline CDR1 reads SGHAT; CDR2 reads FQNNGV. This CDR3 has 14 amino acids. Trimming cost V 5 bases and J 3 bases, with 13 bases left between them.

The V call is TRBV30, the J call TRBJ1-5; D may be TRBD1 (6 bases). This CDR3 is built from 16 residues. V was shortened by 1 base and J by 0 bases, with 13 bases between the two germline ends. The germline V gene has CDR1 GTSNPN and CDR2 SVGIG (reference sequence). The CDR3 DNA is TGTGCCTGGAGTGGACAGGCCGGAGGTAGCAATCAGCCCCAGCATTTT. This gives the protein CAWSGQAGGSNQPQHF.

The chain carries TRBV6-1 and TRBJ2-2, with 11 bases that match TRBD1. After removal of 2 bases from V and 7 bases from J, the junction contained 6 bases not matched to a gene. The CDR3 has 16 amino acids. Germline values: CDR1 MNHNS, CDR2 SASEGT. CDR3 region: CASSERGTGGIGELFF. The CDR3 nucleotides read TGTGCCAGCAGTGAACGCGGGACAGGGGGAATCGGGGAGCTGTTTTTT.

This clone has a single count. The CDR3 DNA reads as TGTGCCAGCAGTTTAAGAGGTCCCGGGGAGGGGAGACTACAAGAGACCCAGTACTTC. It encodes CASSLRGPGEGRLQETQYF. J is TRBJ2-5 and V is TRBV28; 7 bases line up with TRBD2. Germline V gene lookup returns CDR1 MDHEN and CDR2 SYDVKM. The CDR3 contains 19 residues. With 2 bases clipped from V and 2 bases from J, the junction kept 17 bases outside the gene matches.

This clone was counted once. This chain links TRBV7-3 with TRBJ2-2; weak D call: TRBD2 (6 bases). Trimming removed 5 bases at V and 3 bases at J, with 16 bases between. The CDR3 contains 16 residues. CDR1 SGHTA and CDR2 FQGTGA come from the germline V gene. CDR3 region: CASSRAGTQDTGELFF. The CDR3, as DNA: TGTGCCAGCAGCCGGGCGGGGACTCAGGACACCGGGGAGCTGTTTTTT.

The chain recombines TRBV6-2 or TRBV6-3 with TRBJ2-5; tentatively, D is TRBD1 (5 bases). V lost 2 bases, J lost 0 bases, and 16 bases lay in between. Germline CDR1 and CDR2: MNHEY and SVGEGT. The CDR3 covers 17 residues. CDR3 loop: CASSYRRRVGYQETQYF. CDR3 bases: TGTGCCAGCAGTTACAGGCGCAGGGTGGGGTACCAAGAGACCCAGTACTTC.